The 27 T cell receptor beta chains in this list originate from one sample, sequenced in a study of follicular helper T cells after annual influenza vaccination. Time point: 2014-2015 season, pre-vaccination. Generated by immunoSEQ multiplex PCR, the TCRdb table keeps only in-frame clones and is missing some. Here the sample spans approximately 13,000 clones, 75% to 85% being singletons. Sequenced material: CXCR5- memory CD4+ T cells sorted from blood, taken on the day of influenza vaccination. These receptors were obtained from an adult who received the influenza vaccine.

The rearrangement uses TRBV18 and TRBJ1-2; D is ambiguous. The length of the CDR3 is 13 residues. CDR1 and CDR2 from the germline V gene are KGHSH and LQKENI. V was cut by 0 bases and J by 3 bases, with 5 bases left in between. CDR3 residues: CASSPPADYGYTF. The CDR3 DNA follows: TGTGCCAGCTCACCACCGGCGGACTATGGCTACACCTTC.

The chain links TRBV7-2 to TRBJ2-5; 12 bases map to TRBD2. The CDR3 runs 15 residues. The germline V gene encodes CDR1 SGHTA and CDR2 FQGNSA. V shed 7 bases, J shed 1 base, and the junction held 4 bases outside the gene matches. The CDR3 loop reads CASTPTSGGQETQYF. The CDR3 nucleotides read TGTGCCAGCACCCCGACTAGCGGGGGCCAAGAGACCCAGTACTTC.

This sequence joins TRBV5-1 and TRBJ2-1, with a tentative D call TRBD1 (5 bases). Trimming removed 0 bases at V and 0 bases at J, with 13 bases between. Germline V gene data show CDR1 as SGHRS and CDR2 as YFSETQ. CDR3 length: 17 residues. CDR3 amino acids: CASSLALQGTSYNEQFF. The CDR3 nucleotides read TGCGCCAGCAGCTTGGCCTTGCAGGGCACCTCCTACAATGAGCAGTTCTTC. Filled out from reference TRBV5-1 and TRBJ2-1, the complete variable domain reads KAGVTQTPRYLIKTRGQQVTLSCSPISGHRSVSWYQQTPGQGLQFLFEYFSETQRNKGNFPGRFSGRQFSNSRSEMNVSTLELGDSALYLCASSLALQGTSYNEQFFGPGTRLTVL.

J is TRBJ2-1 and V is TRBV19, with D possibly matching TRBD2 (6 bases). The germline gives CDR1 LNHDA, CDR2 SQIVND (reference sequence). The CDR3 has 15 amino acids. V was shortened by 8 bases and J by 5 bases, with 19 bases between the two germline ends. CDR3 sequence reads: CASGAGGRVNNEQFF. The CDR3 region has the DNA TGTGCCAGTGGAGCTGGAGGGCGGGTCAACAATGAGCAGTTCTTC.

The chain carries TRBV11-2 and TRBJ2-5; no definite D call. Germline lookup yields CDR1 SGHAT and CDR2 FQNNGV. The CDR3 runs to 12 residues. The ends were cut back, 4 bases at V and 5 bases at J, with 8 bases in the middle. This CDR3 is CASSSSRETQYF. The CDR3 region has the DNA TGTGCCAGCAGCTCCAGCCGGGAGACCCAGTACTTC.

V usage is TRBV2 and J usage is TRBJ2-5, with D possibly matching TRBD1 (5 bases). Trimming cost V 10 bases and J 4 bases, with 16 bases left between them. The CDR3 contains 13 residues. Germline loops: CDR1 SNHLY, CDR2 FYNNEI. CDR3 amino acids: CATGNHPSETQYF. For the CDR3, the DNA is TGTGCCACAGGGAACCATCCTTCAGAGACCCAGTACTTC.

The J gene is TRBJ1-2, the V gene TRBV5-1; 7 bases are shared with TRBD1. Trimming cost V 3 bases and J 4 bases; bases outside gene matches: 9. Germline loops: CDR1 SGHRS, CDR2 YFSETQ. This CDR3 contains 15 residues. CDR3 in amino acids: CASSSDRASFYGYTF. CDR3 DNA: TGCGCCAGCAGCTCAGACAGGGCTTCCTTCTATGGCTACACCTTC. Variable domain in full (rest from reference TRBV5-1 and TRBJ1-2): KAGVTQTPRYLIKTRGQQVTLSCSPISGHRSVSWYQQTPGQGLQFLFEYFSETQRNKGNFPGRFSGRQFSNSRSEMNVSTLELGDSALYLCASSSDRASFYGYTFGSGTRLTVV.

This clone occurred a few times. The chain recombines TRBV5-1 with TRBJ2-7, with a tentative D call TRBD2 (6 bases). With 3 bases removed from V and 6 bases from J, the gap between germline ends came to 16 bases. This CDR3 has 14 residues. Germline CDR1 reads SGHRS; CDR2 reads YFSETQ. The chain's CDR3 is CASSSGTPTSEQYF. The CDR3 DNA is TGCGCCAGCAGCTCCGGGACTCCCACCTCCGAGCAGTACTTC.

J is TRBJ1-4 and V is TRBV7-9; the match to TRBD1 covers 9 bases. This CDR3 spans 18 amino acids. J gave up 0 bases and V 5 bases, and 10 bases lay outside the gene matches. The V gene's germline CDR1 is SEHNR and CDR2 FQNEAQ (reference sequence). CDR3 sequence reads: CASSQGQGWDATNEKLFF. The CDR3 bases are TGTGCCAGCAGCCAGGGACAGGGTTGGGATGCAACTAATGAAAAACTGTTTTTT.

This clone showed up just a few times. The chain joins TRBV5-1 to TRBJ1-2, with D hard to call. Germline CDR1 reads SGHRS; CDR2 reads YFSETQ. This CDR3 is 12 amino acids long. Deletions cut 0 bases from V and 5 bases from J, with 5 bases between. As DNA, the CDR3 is TGCGCCAGCAGCTTGGATGCTTATGGCTACACCTTC. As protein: CASSLDAYGYTF.

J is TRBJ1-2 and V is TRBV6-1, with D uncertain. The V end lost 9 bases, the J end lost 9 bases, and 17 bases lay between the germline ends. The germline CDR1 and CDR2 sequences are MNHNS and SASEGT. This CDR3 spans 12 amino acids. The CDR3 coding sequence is TGTGCCAGACCCAATATTGATGATAGCTACACCTTC. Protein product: CARPNIDDSYTF.

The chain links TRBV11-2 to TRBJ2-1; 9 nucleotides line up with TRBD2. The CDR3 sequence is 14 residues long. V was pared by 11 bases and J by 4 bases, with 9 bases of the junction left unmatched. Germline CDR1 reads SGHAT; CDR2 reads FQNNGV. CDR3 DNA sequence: TGTGCCGAGTCGATAGCGGGGGCTTACAATGAGCAGTTCTTC. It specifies CAESIAGAYNEQFF.

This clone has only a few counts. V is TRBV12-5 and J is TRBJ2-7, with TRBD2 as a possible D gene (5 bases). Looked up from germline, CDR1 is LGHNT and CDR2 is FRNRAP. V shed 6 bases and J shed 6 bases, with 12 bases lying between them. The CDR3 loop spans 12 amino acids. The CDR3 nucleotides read TGTGCTAGTGGCCGGGGTTCGTTCGAGCAGTACTTC. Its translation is CASGRGSFEQYF.

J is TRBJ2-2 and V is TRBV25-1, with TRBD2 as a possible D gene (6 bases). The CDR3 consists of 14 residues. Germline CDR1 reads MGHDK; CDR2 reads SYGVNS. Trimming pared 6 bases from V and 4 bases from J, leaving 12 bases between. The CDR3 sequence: CASRGGWSTGELFF. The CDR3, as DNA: TGTGCCAGCAGGGGGGGTTGGAGCACCGGGGAGCTGTTTTTT.

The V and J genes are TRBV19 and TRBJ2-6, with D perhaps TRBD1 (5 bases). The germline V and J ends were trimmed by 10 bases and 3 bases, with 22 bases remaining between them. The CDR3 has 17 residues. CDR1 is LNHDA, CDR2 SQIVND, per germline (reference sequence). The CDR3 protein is CAKSGAANLFGANVLTF. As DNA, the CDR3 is TGTGCCAAATCTGGGGCAGCAAACCTCTTTGGGGCCAACGTCCTGACTTTC.

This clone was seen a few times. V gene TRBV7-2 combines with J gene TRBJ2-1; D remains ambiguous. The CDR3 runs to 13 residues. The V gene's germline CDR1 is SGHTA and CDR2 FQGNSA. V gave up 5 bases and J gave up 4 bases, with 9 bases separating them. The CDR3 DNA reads TGTGCCAGCAGCAAGGACCAGTACAATGAGCAGTTCTTC. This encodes CASSKDQYNEQFF.

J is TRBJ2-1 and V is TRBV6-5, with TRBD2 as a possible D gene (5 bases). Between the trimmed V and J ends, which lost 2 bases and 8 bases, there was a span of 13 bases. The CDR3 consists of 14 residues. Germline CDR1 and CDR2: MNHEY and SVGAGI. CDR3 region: CASSYRPGWYEQFF. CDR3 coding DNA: TGTGCCAGCAGTTACCGCCCGGGGTGGTATGAGCAGTTCTTC.

CDR3 nucleotides: TGTGCCAGCAGGCTAGACAGGGGGCATGGAAACACCATATATTTT. Its translation: CASRLDRGHGNTIYF. The rearrangement links TRBV27 to TRBJ1-3; TRBD1 matches at 10 bases. The junction had 5 bases not matched to a gene; V was cut back by 6 bases and J by 3 bases. This CDR3 has 15 residues. CDR1 is MNHEY, CDR2 SMNVEV, per germline (reference sequence).

In nucleotides, the CDR3 is TGTGCCAGCAGCCCCCGGGGAAGCCCGGTATACGAGCAGTACTTC. It translates to CASSPRGSPVYEQYF. The rearrangement uses TRBV7-3 and TRBJ2-7; D is perhaps TRBD2 (5 bases). Trimming stripped 5 bases from V and 4 bases from J, with 18 bases between. The length of the CDR3 is 15 residues. Germline V CDR1 and CDR2: SGHTA, FQGTGA. The complete variable domain, with remaining parts taken from reference TRBV7-3 and TRBJ2-7, reads GAGVSQTPSNKVTEKGKYVELRCDPISGHTALYWYRQSLGQGPEFLIYFQGTGAADDSGLPNDRFFAVRPEGSVSTLKIQRTERGDSAVYLCASSPRGSPVYEQYFGPGTRLTVT.

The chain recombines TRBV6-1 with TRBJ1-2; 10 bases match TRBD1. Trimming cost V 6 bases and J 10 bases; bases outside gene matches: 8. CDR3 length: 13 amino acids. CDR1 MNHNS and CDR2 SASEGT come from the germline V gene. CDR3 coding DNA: TGTGCCAGCAGAGGTTGGGACAGGGGAATCTACACCTTC. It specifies CASRGWDRGIYTF.

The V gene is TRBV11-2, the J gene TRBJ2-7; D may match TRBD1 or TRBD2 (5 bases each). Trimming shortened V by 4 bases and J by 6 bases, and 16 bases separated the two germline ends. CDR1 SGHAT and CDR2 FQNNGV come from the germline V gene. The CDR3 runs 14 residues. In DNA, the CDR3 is TGTGCCAGCAGCTGGGGGACCCACCTAACCGAGCAGTACTTC. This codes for CASSWGTHLTEQYF. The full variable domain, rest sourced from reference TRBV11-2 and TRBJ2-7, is EAGVAQSPRYKIIEKRQSVAFWCNPISGHATLYWYQQILGQGPKLLIQFQNNGVVDDSQLPKDRFSAERLKGVDSTLKIQPAKLEDSAVYLCASSWGTHLTEQYFGPGTRLTVT.

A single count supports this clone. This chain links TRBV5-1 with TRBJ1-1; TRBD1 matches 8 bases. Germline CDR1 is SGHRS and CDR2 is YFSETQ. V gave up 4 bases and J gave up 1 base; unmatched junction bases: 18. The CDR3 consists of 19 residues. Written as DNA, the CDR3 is TGCGCCAGCAGCCTTATCGGACAGGGAGGAGGGGATTCGAACACTGAAGCTTTCTTT. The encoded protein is CASSLIGQGGGDSNTEAFF.

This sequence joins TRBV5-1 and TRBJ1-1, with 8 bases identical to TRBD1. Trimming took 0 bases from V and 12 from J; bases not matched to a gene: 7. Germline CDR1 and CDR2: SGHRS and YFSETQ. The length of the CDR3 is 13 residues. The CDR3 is CASSLVSGGETFF. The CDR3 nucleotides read TGCGCCAGCAGCTTGGTATCAGGGGGCGAGACTTTCTTT. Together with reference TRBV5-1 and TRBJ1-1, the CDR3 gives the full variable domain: KAGVTQTPRYLIKTRGQQVTLSCSPISGHRSVSWYQQTPGQGLQFLFEYFSETQRNKGNFPGRFSGRQFSNSRSEMNVSTLELGDSALYLCASSLVSGGETFFGQGTRLTVV.

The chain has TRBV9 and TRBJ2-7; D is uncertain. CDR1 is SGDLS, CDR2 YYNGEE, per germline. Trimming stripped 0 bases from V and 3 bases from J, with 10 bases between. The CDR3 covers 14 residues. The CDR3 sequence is CASSVDLGNYEQYF. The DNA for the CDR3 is TGTGCCAGCAGCGTAGACCTCGGAAACTACGAGCAGTACTTC.

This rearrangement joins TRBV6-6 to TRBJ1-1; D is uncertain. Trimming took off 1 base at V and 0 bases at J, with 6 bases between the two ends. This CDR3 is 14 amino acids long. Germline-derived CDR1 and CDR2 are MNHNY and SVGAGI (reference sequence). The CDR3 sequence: CASSYFDVNTEAFF. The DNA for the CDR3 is TGTGCCAGCAGTTACTTTGATGTGAACACTGAAGCTTTCTTT.

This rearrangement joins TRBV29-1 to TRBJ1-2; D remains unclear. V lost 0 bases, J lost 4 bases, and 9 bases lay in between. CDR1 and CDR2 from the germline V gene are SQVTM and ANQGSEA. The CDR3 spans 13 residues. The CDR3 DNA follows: TGCAGCGTTGAAGATCGAGGGTTCTATGGCTACACCTTC. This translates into CSVEDRGFYGYTF.

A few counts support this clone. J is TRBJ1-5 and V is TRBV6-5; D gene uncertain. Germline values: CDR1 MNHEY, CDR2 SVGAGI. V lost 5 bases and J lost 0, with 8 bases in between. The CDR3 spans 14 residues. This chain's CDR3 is CASSNPNSNQPQHF. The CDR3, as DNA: TGTGCCAGCAGTAACCCAAATAGCAATCAGCCCCAGCATTTT.